This T cell receptor beta chain was profiled in a study of cytomegalovirus exposure and HLA in healthy donors. A few counts support this clone. Its antigen is unknown. In the PCR, 60 Vbeta and 13 Jbeta primers were used. Using immunoSEQ multiplex PCR, the repertoire was profiled, and TCRdb retains in-frame clones only, with some absent. The sample lists some 150,000 clones, around 79% seen once, with 5% to 7% in the top ten. Study-wide results and caveats: The study dropped some indistinguishable V segments, TRBV6-2 and TRBV6-3 among them.

CDR3 length equals 13 residues. Germline V gene sequence: CDR1 SGHVS, CDR2 FNYEAQ. V shed 2 bases and J 5 bases; nucleotides not matched to a gene: 1. J is TRBJ2-7 and V is TRBV7-6; 9 nucleotides match TRBD2. Specimen: PBMCs. This receptor was obtained from a man aged 40-55 years in good health and CMV-seropositive. CDR3 nucleotide sequence: TGTGCCAGCAGCTTAAAGCGGGAGGACGAGCAGTACTTC. Translation: CASSLKREDEQYF.